Given below is one TCR beta chain in context. CDR3 length equals 15 residues. Trimming took 4 bases from V and 1 from J, leaving 13 bases between them. Germline V gene data show CDR1 as KGHSH and CDR2 as LQKENI. How the authors handled the data: Estimated nucleated cell counts came from reference gene primer amplification. TCRdb keeps only in-frame clones here, not all; method: immunoSEQ multiplex PCR. D and trimming were read from the DNA, whereas the V and J calls and clone size are those reported in that table. The sample contains over 150,000 clones, about 85% of which appear only once. The data were taken from a study of blood T cell repertoires in COVID-19. Overall study context: There were acute and convalescent COVID-19 samples, and they came from the United States, Italy and Spain. The analysed material was cDNA or gDNA that came from T cells, B-cell-depleted T cells, or PBMCs.

The sample taken for sequencing was peripheral blood. This receptor was taken from a man aged 30 to 45 with acute or convalescent COVID-19. The chain couples TRBV18 to TRBJ2-5, with D possibly TRBD2 on 7 matching bases. CDR3 coding DNA: TGTGCCAGCTCACAAAACGGGGGGCCCCAAGAGACCCAGTACTTC. This encodes CASSQNGGPQETQYF.